What follows are 27 T cell receptor beta chains derived from one specimen sequenced in a study of cytomegalovirus exposure and HLA in healthy donors. Both 60 Vbeta primers and 13 Jbeta primers went into the PCR. TCRdb keeps only in-frame clones here, not all; method: immunoSEQ multiplex PCR. The table records some 160,000 clones, approximately 80% of them present only once. Sequencing was performed on PBMCs. The receptor source for this set is a male donor in good health and CMV-seropositive.

The chain couples TRBV20-1 to TRBJ2-1; D remains ambiguous. CDR1 DFQATT and CDR2 SNEGSKA come from the germline V gene (reference sequence). Trimming removed 3 bases from V and 12 bases from J, with 12 bases in between. CDR3 size: 11 residues. CDR3 region: CSARVLGGQFF. The DNA for the CDR3 is TGCAGTGCTAGGGTTCTAGGCGGGCAGTTCTTC.

This clone showed up just once. The CDR3 spells CASSIWGHSYEQYF. In DNA, the CDR3 is TGTGCCAGTAGTATTTGGGGACATTCCTACGAGCAGTACTTC. The J gene is TRBJ2-7, the V gene TRBV19; a possible D gene is TRBD1 (6 bases). V gave up 3 bases and J gave up 1 base, with 10 bases separating them. The CDR3 loop spans 14 amino acids. Germline assignment: CDR1 LNHDA and CDR2 SQIVND (reference sequence).

This clone turned up a few times. V usage is TRBV29-1 and J usage is TRBJ1-1; the match to TRBD1 covers 7 bases. Germline lookup yields CDR1 SQVTM and CDR2 ANQGSEA. The CDR3 is 14 residues long. The V segment lost 7 bases and the J segment 1 base; nucleotides outside the gene matches: 9. The CDR3 is CSARHRDRNTEAFF. CDR3 in DNA: TGCAGCGCAAGACACCGGGACAGGAACACTGAAGCTTTCTTT.

This chain joins TRBV4-3 and TRBJ2-5; D not resolved. The V and J ends lost 0 bases and 4 bases respectively, with 12 bases between them. This CDR3 spans 15 amino acids. Germline-derived CDR1 and CDR2 are LGHNA and YSLEER. The CDR3 coding sequence is TGCGCCAGCAGCCAAGAACCCGTAAGCGCAGAGACCCAGTACTTC. Encoded protein: CASSQEPVSAETQYF.

Worth noting for this clone: Sequence at one end of the junction differs from germline and may be a read error. The chain combines TRBV7-3 with TRBJ2-5; D may be TRBD1 (7 bases). CDR3 size: 12 residues. Looked up from germline, CDR1 is SGHTA and CDR2 is FQGTGA. CDR3 residues: CSSRGTTGDQYF. In DNA form, the CDR3 reads TGTTCCAGCAGGGGGACCACGGGAGACCAGTACTTC.

CDR3 bases: TGTGCCACTGGTCGGGGGAACTACGAGCAGTACTTC. Protein sequence: CATGRGNYEQYF. The rearrangement uses TRBV19 and TRBJ2-7, with a tentative D call TRBD2 (6 bases). The CDR3 runs 12 residues. V gave up 10 bases and J gave up 3 bases, with 13 bases separating them. CDR1 LNHDA and CDR2 SQIVND come from the germline V gene (reference sequence).

The chain's CDR3 is CASSPSAGGGTIYNEQFF. CDR3 bases: TGTGCCAGCAGTCCCTCGGCAGGTGGCGGGACGATCTACAATGAGCAGTTCTTC. This chain links TRBV11-1 with TRBJ2-1; weak D call: TRBD2 (6 bases). V was trimmed by 6 bases and J by 3 bases, leaving 24 bases between them. CDR1 and CDR2 from the germline V gene are SGHAT and FQDESV (reference sequence). CDR3 size: 18 residues. Complete variable domain (other parts from reference TRBV11-1 and TRBJ2-1): EAEVAQSPRYKITEKSQAVAFWCDPISGHATLYWYRQILGQGPELLVQFQDESVVDDSQLPKDRFSAERLKGVDSTLKIQPAELGDSAMYLCASSPSAGGGTIYNEQFFGPGTRLTVL.

The DNA of the CDR3 is TGCGCCAGCAGCCCGAGCGGGAGTAGGGCAGATACGCAGTATTTT. Translated: CASSPSGSRADTQYF. The genes are TRBV5-1 and TRBJ2-3, with 8 bases aligning to TRBD2. The CDR3 extends over 15 amino acids. The germline V gene encodes CDR1 SGHRS and CDR2 YFSETQ. V gave up 4 bases and J gave up 4 bases; unmatched junction bases: 8.

This clone was counted between two and nine times. The chain couples TRBV5-6 to TRBJ2-1; D is uncertain. The length of the CDR3 is 11 residues. Germline V lookup: CDR1 SGHDT, CDR2 YYEEEE. The V end was cut by 4 bases, the J end by 5 bases, with 4 bases between. In DNA form, the CDR3 reads TGTGCCAGCAGCCTAAACAATGAGCAGTTCTTC. Protein: CASSLNNEQFF.

The chain is built from TRBV4-3 and TRBJ2-2, with TRBD1 as a possible D gene (5 bases). V shed 0 bases and J shed 5 bases, with 13 bases lying between them. The germline V gene has CDR1 LGHNA and CDR2 YSLEER. The CDR3 totals 16 residues. CDR3: CASSQDLRSGTGELFF. The CDR3 DNA sequence: TGCGCCAGCAGCCAAGATCTCAGGTCAGGGACCGGGGAGCTGTTTTTT.

The chain employs TRBV4-1 and TRBJ2-2; 10 bases agree with TRBD2. The germline V gene has CDR1 MGHRA and CDR2 YSYEKL. CDR3 length: 17 residues. J lost 6 bases, V lost 0 bases, and 7 bases had no gene match. This chain's CDR3 is CASSQDLATSGPGELFF. For the CDR3, the DNA is TGCGCCAGCAGCCAAGATCTTGCGACTAGCGGGCCCGGGGAGCTGTTTTTT.

As concerns this clone: Other DNA sequences from this sample encode an identical CDR3 as well. The chain carries TRBV27 and TRBJ2-7, with a possible D match to TRBD1 (6 bases). The V end was cut by 4 bases, the J end by 6 bases, with 13 bases between. The CDR3 loop spans 13 amino acids. Germline CDR1 reads MNHEY; CDR2 reads SMNVEV (reference sequence). The CDR3 spells CASSYGARGEQYF. The CDR3 DNA reads TGTGCCAGCAGTTACGGGGCCAGGGGCGAGCAGTACTTC.

V and J are TRBV29-1 and TRBJ2-1; D remains unclear. Germline V gene sequence: CDR1 SQVTM, CDR2 ANQGSEA. The CDR3 totals 11 residues. Between the trimmed V and J ends, which lost 7 bases and 6 bases, there was a span of 10 bases. This chain's CDR3 is CSGLQFNEQFF. DNA for the CDR3: TGCAGCGGCCTACAGTTCAATGAGCAGTTCTTC.

This sequence joins TRBV9 and TRBJ1-4; D uncertain. This CDR3 contains 16 residues. Germline-derived CDR1 and CDR2 are SGDLS and YYNGEE. With 0 bases removed from V and 8 bases from J, the gap between germline ends came to 17 bases. The DNA of the CDR3 is TGTGCCAGCAGCGTAGTCTTTCAGACGGGTGAAGAAAAACTGTTTTTT. Protein product: CASSVVFQTGEEKLFF.

V usage is TRBV5-6 and J usage is TRBJ2-7; 12 bases are a match to TRBD2. The CDR3 loop spans 16 amino acids. Trimming at V came to 5 bases and at J to 2 bases, leaving 8 bases not matched to a gene. CDR1 is SGHDT and CDR2 is YYEEEE in the germline V gene. The CDR3 is CASSFGTSGFPYEQYF. CDR3 in DNA: TGTGCCAGCAGTTTTGGGACTAGCGGGTTTCCCTACGAGCAGTACTTC. The whole variable domain, remainder taken from reference TRBV5-6 and TRBJ2-7, is DAGVTQSPTHLIKTRGQQVTLRCSPKSGHDTVSWYQQALGQGPQFIFQYYEEEERQRGNFPDRFSGHQFPNYSSELNVNALLLGDSALYLCASSFGTSGFPYEQYFGPGTRLTVT.

The chain uses TRBV29-1 and TRBJ1-5; TRBD1 is a possible D gene (5 bases). The V gene's germline CDR1 is SQVTM and CDR2 ANQGSEA. Trimming removed 4 bases from V and 3 bases from J, with 13 bases in between. The CDR3 is made up of 14 amino acids. The CDR3 loop reads CSVVMAGTNQPQHF. The CDR3 nucleotides read TGCAGCGTTGTGATGGCGGGGACCAATCAGCCCCAGCATTTT.

This CDR3 reads CASSLGTRQYF. The CDR3 DNA reads as TGCGCCAGCAGCTTGGGGACAAGGCAGTACTTC. The chain joins TRBV5-1 to TRBJ2-7; tentative D call: TRBD1 (5 bases). The CDR3 loop spans 11 amino acids. Germline lookup yields CDR1 SGHRS and CDR2 YFSETQ. The V end was cut by 0 bases, the J end by 9 bases, with 7 bases between.

The chain has TRBV11-3 and TRBJ1-2; D perhaps matches TRBD1 (5 bases). CDR3 length equals 13 residues. Trimming cost V 5 bases and J 6 bases, with 13 bases left between them. CDR1 and CDR2 (germline): SGHNT, YENEEA. CDR3 region: CASSRGTRDGYTF. The CDR3 bases are TGTGCCAGCAGCCGCGGGACTCGAGATGGCTACACCTTC.

The chain is built from TRBV19 and TRBJ2-7, with 11 positions matching TRBD1. Trimming took 1 base from V and 4 from J; bases not matched to a gene: 6. CDR1 and CDR2 from the germline V gene are LNHDA and SQIVND (reference sequence). CDR3 length: 16 amino acids. The CDR3 nucleotides are TGTGCCAGTAGTATAGGGATCGGGACAGGGGGTTACGAGCAGTACTTC. It is translated as CASSIGIGTGGYEQYF.

This clone occurred once. The rearrangement uses TRBV5-1 and TRBJ2-5; D may be TRBD1 (6 bases). The germline V gene has CDR1 SGHRS and CDR2 YFSETQ. V lost 4 bases and J lost 3, with 13 bases in between. CDR3 length: 14 residues. In nucleotides, the CDR3 is TGCGCCAGCAGCGTACAGGGTAGGGAAGAGACCCAGTACTTC. This codes for CASSVQGREETQYF.

CDR3 bases: TGTGCTAGTGGTTTCTCCGGCCGGACACGGTCCTCTGGGGCCAACGTCCTGACTTTC. This encodes CASGFSGRTRSSGANVLTF. The rearrangement uses TRBV12-5 and TRBJ2-6; D is possibly TRBD1 (5 bases). The CDR3 is made up of 19 amino acids. Germline-derived CDR1 and CDR2 are LGHNT and FRNRAP. The ends were cut back, 3 bases at V and 0 bases at J, with 18 bases in the middle.

The chain uses TRBV12-5 and TRBJ2-1; D not certain. Germline CDR1 is LGHNT and CDR2 is FRNRAP. The CDR3 consists of 15 residues. The V end lost 4 bases, the J end lost 1 base, and 11 bases lay between the germline ends. In DNA form, the CDR3 reads TGTGCTAGTGGTTCCCCCCGCGGTTCCTACAATGAGCAGTTCTTC. It specifies CASGSPRGSYNEQFF. The complete variable domain, with remaining parts taken from reference TRBV12-5 and TRBJ2-1, reads DARVTQTPRHKVTEMGQEVTMRCQPILGHNTVFWYRQTMMQGLELLAYFRNRAPLDDSGMPKDRFSAEMPDATLATLKIQPSEPRDSAVYFCASGSPRGSYNEQFFGPGTRLTVL.

V and J are TRBV12-2 and TRBJ2-7; TRBD2 is taken as the D call from the table, unchecked against the DNA. TRBV12-2 is noted as a pseudogene. The CDR3 is made up of 15 amino acids. CDR3 sequence (DNA): TGTGCAAGTCGCCTACGTCCCTTATATTCCTACGAGCAGTACTTC. Its translation: CASRLRPLYSYEQYF.

Concerning this clone: A read error may account for a junction end that differs from germline. This chain joins TRBV7-9 and TRBJ1-1; 10 nucleotides line up with TRBD1. CDR3 size: 15 residues. Germline V gives CDR1 SEHNR, CDR2 FQNEAQ (reference sequence). The CDR3 loop is CSSSLGTGVRAEAFF. Written as DNA, the CDR3 is TGTTCCAGCAGCTTGGGGACAGGGGTCAGGGCTGAAGCTTTCTTT. The complete variable domain, with remaining parts taken from reference TRBV7-9 and TRBJ1-1, reads DTGVSQNPRHKITKRGQNVTFRCDPISEHNRLYWYRQTLGQGPEFLTYFQNEAQLEKSRLLSDRFSAERPKGSFSTLEIQRTEQGDSAMYLCSSSLGTGVRAEAFFGQGTRLTVV.

The genes are TRBV30 and TRBJ2-1, with 11 bases lining up with TRBD2. V lost 7 bases, J lost 15 bases, and 17 bases stayed unmatched. CDR3 length: 14 amino acids. CDR1 GTSNPN and CDR2 SVGIG come from the germline V gene (reference sequence). The CDR3 spells CALATGTSGFSPFF. In DNA, the CDR3 is TGTGCCTTGGCTACCGGGACTAGCGGTTTTTCCCCGTTCTTC.

V and J are TRBV28 and TRBJ1-3; possible D gene TRBD1, 6 bases. V lost 3 bases to trimming and J lost 3 bases, with 9 bases between them. Germline V gives CDR1 MDHEN, CDR2 SYDVKM. The CDR3 covers 14 residues. CDR3 amino acids: CASSFRGGGNTIYF. CDR3 DNA sequence: TGTGCCAGCAGTTTCAGGGGCGGTGGAAACACCATATATTTT. The variable domain in full, completed from reference TRBV28 and TRBJ1-3, reads DVKVTQSSRYLVKRTGEKVFLECVQDMDHENMFWYRQDPGLGLRLIYFSYDVKMKEKGDIPEGYSVSREKKERFSLILESASTNQTSMYLCASSFRGGGNTIYFGEGSWLTVV.

This chain uses TRBV10-3 with TRBJ2-7, with D perhaps matching TRBD2 (5 bases). The CDR3 runs to 15 residues. Trimming shortened V by 3 bases and J by 6 bases, and 18 bases separated the two germline ends. Looked up from germline, CDR1 is ENHRY and CDR2 is SYGVKD. CDR3 amino acids: CAISDSRRPHSEQYF. CDR3 DNA: TGTGCCATCAGTGACTCTAGGAGGCCCCACTCCGAGCAGTACTTC.